These 25 T cell receptor beta chains came from one sample sequenced in a study of T cells after yellow fever vaccination. TCRdb fed the 5' RACE reads into MiXCR, producing one record per CDR3 protein. The table shows approximately 150,000 distinct CDR3 sequences, with 7.7% occurring only once. The starting material was CD4+ T cells sorted from PBMCs, obtained 5 days after the yellow fever booster vaccination. These receptor sequences come from a young man who received the YFV17D yellow fever vaccine.

This clonotype has a count of ten or more. The rearrangement uses TRBV27 and TRBJ2-1, with a tentative D call TRBD2 (5 bases). This CDR3 has 15 residues. V was clipped by 5 bases and J by 8 bases, with 19 bases between them. Germline CDR1 reads MNHEY; CDR2 reads SMNVEV (reference sequence). The DNA of the CDR3 is TGTGCCAGCAGTAACTTAGCGTCAGTCGTGGATGAGCAGTTCTTC. Translating it yields CASSNLASVVDEQFF.

Ten or more counts support this clonotype. This rearrangement joins TRBV7-9 to TRBJ2-3; 14 nucleotides agree with TRBD2. V trimming: 4 bases; J trimming: 6 bases; junction bases outside the gene matches: 6. Germline V gene data show CDR1 as SEHNR and CDR2 as FQNEAQ (reference sequence). There are 16 residues in the CDR3. The CDR3 sequence: CASSSTSGRAFDTQYF. The CDR3 bases are TGTGCCAGCAGCTCGACTAGCGGGAGGGCCTTTGATACGCAGTATTTT.

This chain joins TRBV12-3 or TRBV12-4 and TRBJ2-7, with 8 bases identical to TRBD2. The V and J ends lost 6 bases and 7 bases, in that order; junction bases with no gene match: 14. The CDR3 covers 15 residues. CDR3 coding DNA: TGTGCCAGCAGCAAAATCTCAGCGGGAGCGGGGGAGCAGTACTTC. Its protein product is CASSKISAGAGEQYF.

The chain uses TRBV7-9 and TRBJ2-1; perhaps TRBD1 as D (6 bases). V dropped 5 bases and J dropped 6 bases, with 11 bases sitting between them. The CDR3 runs to 13 residues. CDR1 and CDR2 from the germline V gene are SEHNR and FQNEAQ (reference sequence). CDR3 amino acids: CASSGIGGNEQFF. The CDR3 DNA reads TGTGCCAGCAGCGGGATAGGGGGCAATGAGCAGTTCTTC. Variable domain in full (rest from reference TRBV7-9 and TRBJ2-1): DTGVSQNPRHKITKRGQNVTFRCDPISEHNRLYWYRQTLGQGPEFLTYFQNEAQLEKSRLLSDRFSAERPKGSFSTLEIQRTEQGDSAMYLCASSGIGGNEQFFGPGTRLTVL.

The genes are TRBV28 and TRBJ2-2; D unresolved. CDR1 is MDHEN, CDR2 SYDVKM, per germline. The V end was cut by 3 bases, the J end by 9 bases, with 17 bases between. The CDR3 contains 15 residues. Here the CDR3 reads CASSFILVGSRELFF. CDR3 DNA sequence: TGTGCCAGCAGTTTTATTCTTGTAGGGTCGCGGGAGCTGTTTTTT.

This clonotype has a count of ten or more. The gene calls are TRBV29-1 and TRBJ1-2; D is unresolved. Germline V gives CDR1 SQVTM, CDR2 ANQGSEA. Trimming took 4 bases from V and 7 from J, leaving 7 bases between them. CDR3 size: 10 residues. The CDR3 is CSVAGSGYTF. For the CDR3, the DNA is TGCAGCGTTGCTGGGTCTGGCTACACCTTC.

This clonotype has at least ten counts. This chain connects TRBV7-8 to TRBJ2-7; D gene unclear. V lost 6 bases and J lost 6, with 12 bases in between. The CDR3 contains 12 residues. Germline values: CDR1 SGHVS, CDR2 FQNEAQ. CDR3 residues: CASSKIYSEQYF. Written as DNA, the CDR3 is TGTGCCAGCAGTAAAATCTACTCCGAGCAGTACTTC.

This clonotype has at least ten counts. This rearrangement joins TRBV6-1 to TRBJ2-7; 7 nucleotides line up with TRBD1. This CDR3 contains 17 residues. V lost 6 bases to trimming and J lost 4 bases; unmatched junction nucleotides: 18. In germline, CDR1 is MNHNS, CDR2 SASEGT. As DNA, the CDR3 is TGTGCCAGCAGCCCCACCAGAGGGGGCTTAACTATTTACGAGCAGTACTTC. Its protein product is CASSPTRGGLTIYEQYF.

The chain recombines TRBV3-1 with TRBJ2-1; D unclear. The germline V gene encodes CDR1 LGHDT and CDR2 YNNKEL (reference sequence). V was cut by 10 bases and J by 8 bases, with 24 bases left in between. There are 15 residues in the CDR3. CDR3 loop: CATTQETTSFHEQFF. The CDR3 DNA reads TGTGCCACCACCCAAGAAACTACTTCGTTCCATGAGCAGTTCTTC.

A remark on this clonotype: This may stem from a read error, because a much larger clone lies one nucleotide away. The chain uses TRBV5-8 and TRBJ2-7; D is unclear. Between the trimmed V and J ends, which lost 6 bases and 0 bases, there was a span of 16 bases. CDR1 SGHTS and CDR2 YDEGEE come from the germline V gene. The CDR3 covers 15 residues. This chain's CDR3 is CASTIQDLTSYEQYF. The CDR3 bases are TGTGCCAGCACCATTCAGGATTTAACCTCCTACGAGCAGTACTTC.

This clonotype was seen a handful of times. CDR3 DNA: TGCGCCAGCAGCTCCGGACCGCCGGGGGGCTACGAGCAGTACTTC. It encodes CASSSGPPGGYEQYF. The V call is TRBV5-1, the J call TRBJ2-7; 7 bases are a match to TRBD2. The ends lost 3 bases at V and 3 bases at J; junction bases unmatched: 9. CDR3 length equals 15 residues. Germline CDR1 SGHRS, CDR2 YFSETQ.

This clonotype was counted at least ten times. The chain is built from TRBV20-1 and TRBJ2-7; 10 bases match TRBD2. V shed 5 bases and J 6 bases; nucleotides not matched to a gene: 10. The CDR3 sequence is 14 residues long. Germline CDR1 is DFQATT and CDR2 is SNEGSKA (reference sequence). The CDR3 nucleotides are TGCAGTGCTCCTACTAGCGGGGTGGGCGGCGAGCAGTACTTC. Protein sequence: CSAPTSGVGGEQYF.

This clonotype was picked up many times. The chain links TRBV5-5 to TRBJ2-7, with 7 bases fitting TRBD2. V was clipped by 4 bases and J by 2 bases; unmatched bases: 9. The germline V gene has CDR1 SGHKS and CDR2 YYEKEE (reference sequence). There are 15 residues in the CDR3. The CDR3 sequence is CASSGGGLPPYEQYF. CDR3 bases: TGTGCCAGCAGCGGGGGGGGGTTGCCCCCCTACGAGCAGTACTTC.

This clonotype was picked up many times. The V gene is TRBV7-8, the J gene TRBJ2-1; D call uncertain. Germline loops: CDR1 SGHVS, CDR2 FQNEAQ. V gave up 5 bases and J gave up 15 bases, with 17 bases separating them. This CDR3 is built from 12 residues. This CDR3 is CASSPSDPRRFF. The CDR3 nucleotides read TGTGCCAGCAGCCCCTCGGACCCAAGACGGTTCTTC.

This clonotype was counted many times. The genes are TRBV20-1 and TRBJ2-5, with D unresolved. CDR1 and CDR2 (germline): DFQATT, SNEGSKA (reference sequence). CDR3 size: 14 residues. The ends were cut back, 0 bases at V and 0 bases at J, with 8 bases in the middle. The CDR3 DNA sequence: TGCAGTGCTAGAGATTGGGCTAACCAAGAGACCCAGTACTTC. Translation gives CSARDWANQETQYF.

This clonotype appeared many times. The chain is built from TRBV12-3 or TRBV12-4 and TRBJ2-1; 10 bases are shared with TRBD2. V gave up 7 bases and J gave up 8 bases; unmatched junction bases: 8. The CDR3 is made up of 14 amino acids. The CDR3 loop reads CASTGTSAFHEQFF. CDR3 nucleotide sequence: TGTGCCAGCACCGGGACTAGCGCGTTCCATGAGCAGTTCTTC.

Regarding this clonotype: A much larger clone differs by one base, so this may be a read error. The gene calls are TRBV20-1 and TRBJ2-5; 7 nucleotides align to TRBD1. The CDR3 sequence is 14 residues long. CDR1 and CDR2 (germline): DFQATT, SNEGSKA (reference sequence). The V gene end was trimmed by 3 bases and the J gene end by 2 bases; junction bases not matched to a gene: 6. The CDR3 coding sequence is TGCAGTGCTAGGGCATCGACAGGGCAAGAGACCCAGTACTTC. Its protein is CSARASTGQETQYF.

Ten or more counts support this clonotype. The chain is built from TRBV5-1 and TRBJ2-1; TRBD2 agrees at 11 bases. Germline CDR1 reads SGHRS; CDR2 reads YFSETQ. Germline trimming cut 1 base from V and 10 bases from J; bases unmatched to any gene: 10. The CDR3 is 16 amino acids. The CDR3 sequence is CASSLPTSGIEGEQFF. CDR3 sequence (DNA): TGCGCCAGCAGCTTGCCGACTAGCGGGATCGAGGGAGAGCAGTTCTTC.

The chain couples TRBV5-4 to TRBJ2-1; either TRBD1 or TRBD2 may supply D (5 bases each). V dropped 4 bases and J dropped 4 bases, with 18 bases sitting between them. This CDR3 is 16 amino acids long. From germline, CDR1 is SGHNT and CDR2 YYREEE (reference sequence). CDR3 bases: TGTGCCAGCAGCCTCCCGGGGACGGCCACGTACAATGAGCAGTTCTTC. It specifies CASSLPGTATYNEQFF.

This clonotype was observed at least ten times. This chain joins TRBV7-2 and TRBJ2-7; 7 bases are a match to TRBD1. The germline CDR1 and CDR2 sequences are SGHTA and FQGNSA. The length of the CDR3 is 13 residues. Trimming took 3 bases from V and 5 from J; bases not matched to a gene: 4. Here the CDR3 DNA reads TGTGCCAGCAGCTTCCTAAGGGGGCACGAGCAGTACTTC. Its translation: CASSFLRGHEQYF.

The table lists this clonotype with many counts. The chain links TRBV12-3 or TRBV12-4 to TRBJ1-5; 7 bases match TRBD1. V shed 6 bases, J shed 1 base, and the junction held 3 bases outside the gene matches. This CDR3 is 14 amino acids long. As DNA, the CDR3 is TGTGCCAGCAGGACAGGGAACAGCAATCAGCCCCAGCATTTT. As protein: CASRTGNSNQPQHF.

This clonotype has a count of ten or more. The chain links TRBV12-2 to TRBJ2-4. TRBV12-2 is a pseudogene. The CDR3 is 15 amino acids. CDR3 bases: TGTGCAAGTCGCTCATTTCAACAAGCCAAAAACATTCAGTACTTC. As protein: CASRSFQQAKNIQYF.

A few counts support this clonotype. The J gene is TRBJ2-3, the V gene TRBV28; a possible D gene is TRBD2 (7 bases). The V and J ends lost 2 bases and 4 bases respectively, with 16 bases between them. The CDR3 contains 16 residues. Germline CDR1 and CDR2: MDHEN and SYDVKM. The CDR3 nucleotides are TGTGCCAGCAGTTTAGCGGGGGCTGAGGTTGCAGATACGCAGTATTTT. Its translation is CASSLAGAEVADTQYF.

This chain links TRBV7-9 with TRBJ2-5; D remains unclear. Germline V gene lookup returns CDR1 SEHNR and CDR2 FQNEAQ (reference sequence). CDR3 size: 14 residues. The V end lost 4 bases, the J end lost 5 bases, and 14 bases lay between the germline ends. This chain's CDR3 is CASSSERECETQYF. The CDR3 DNA reads as TGTGCCAGCAGCTCCGAGCGCGAGTGTGAGACCCAGTACTTC.

Points on this clonotype: A read error may be the cause here, since a much bigger clone is one base away. The chain employs TRBV5-5 and TRBJ2-7; D call uncertain. V dropped 9 bases and J dropped 2 bases, with 18 bases sitting between them. This CDR3 has 14 residues. The germline gives CDR1 SGHKS, CDR2 YYEKEE (reference sequence). The CDR3 sequence: CATSPRPPTYEQYF. The CDR3, as DNA: TGTGCCACCAGTCCAAGGCCCCCGACCTACGAGCAGTACTTC. The full variable domain, completed using reference TRBV5-5 and TRBJ2-7, is DAGVTQSPTHLIKTRGQQVTLRCSPISGHKSVSWYQQVLGQGPQFIFQYYEKEERGRGNFPDRFSARQFPNYSSELNVNALLLGDSALYLCATSPRPPTYEQYFGPGTRLTVT.